A selection of T cell receptor beta chains follows, all from one sample in a study of post-analysis software for immune sequencing data. TCRdb independently ran MiXCR on the PCR reads; one entry per CDR3 protein. The sample lists around 770,000 distinct CDR3 sequences; roughly 50% were seen once. The sequenced material came from blood. These receptor sequences come from a girl under 18 with multiple sclerosis. CDR3s include the opening cysteine and the closing phenylalanine or tryptophan. The D gene is left open where the match is weak. Only part of the rows carry a size: once, few, many, or a class if the clone is expanded.

V	D	size	J	DNA	CDR3
TRBV2	TRBD1	-	TRBJ2-5	TGTGCCAGCAGTGAAGGGGGACAGGGTCGACAAGAGACCCAGTACTTC	CASSEGGQGRQETQYF
TRBV29-1	-	-	TRBJ2-1	TGCGGCGCCCTGACCCCTTGGGTTGAGCAGTTCTTC	CGALTPWVEQFF
TRBV6-6	-	-	TRBJ1-4	TGTGCCAGCAGTTATTTGGTCGATGAAAAACTGTTTTTT	CASSYLVDEKLFF
TRBV28	TRBD1	-	TRBJ1-2	TGTGCCAGCAGTTTACAGGGGGCGAATGGCTACACCTTC	CASSLQGANGYTF
TRBV5-1	-	-	TRBJ1-2	TGCGCCAGCAGCCTTGACGCGAGCCTTGGCTACACCTTC	CASSLDASLGYTF
TRBV20-1	TRBD1	few	TRBJ2-1	TGCAGTGCCGACAGGGTAGGGAGCTCCTACAATGAGCAGTTCTTC	CSADRVGSSYNEQFF
TRBV5-4	TRBD2	-	TRBJ2-1	TGTGCCAGTAGCACTCAGGCGGGAGTGACAGATGAGCAGTTCTTC	CASSTQAGVTDEQFF
TRBV7-2	-	few	TRBJ2-7	TGTGCCAGCAGCTTACAGGGGCCGAGCTCCTACGAGCAGTACTTC	CASSLQGPSSYEQYF
TRBV9	-	-	TRBJ2-7	TGTGCCAGCAGAGAGCGGATCTCCTACGAGCAGTACTTC	CASRERISYEQYF
TRBV6-5	TRBD1	-	TRBJ1-1	TGTGCCAGCAGTTACCCGAGGACAGGGGCGGGAGGTTCGAACACTGAAGCTTTCTTT	CASSYPRTGAGGSNTEAFF
TRBV9	-	few	TRBJ2-1	TGTGCCAGCAGCGCGGGATTACACTACAATGAGCAGTTCTTC	CASSAGLHYNEQFF
TRBV7-3	-	-	TRBJ1-2	TGTGCCAGCAGCTTAATCGGTGATGGGTATGGCTACACCTTC	CASSLIGDGYGYTF
TRBV6-6	TRBD1	few	TRBJ1-2	TGTGCCAGCAGGTTGGGACAGTCTTCCTATGGCTACACCTTC	CASRLGQSSYGYTF
TRBV12-3/TRBV12-4	TRBD2	-	TRBJ2-5	TGTGCCAGCCGGGGACGGGGGGGCCAAGAGACCCAGTACTTC	CASRGRGGQETQYF